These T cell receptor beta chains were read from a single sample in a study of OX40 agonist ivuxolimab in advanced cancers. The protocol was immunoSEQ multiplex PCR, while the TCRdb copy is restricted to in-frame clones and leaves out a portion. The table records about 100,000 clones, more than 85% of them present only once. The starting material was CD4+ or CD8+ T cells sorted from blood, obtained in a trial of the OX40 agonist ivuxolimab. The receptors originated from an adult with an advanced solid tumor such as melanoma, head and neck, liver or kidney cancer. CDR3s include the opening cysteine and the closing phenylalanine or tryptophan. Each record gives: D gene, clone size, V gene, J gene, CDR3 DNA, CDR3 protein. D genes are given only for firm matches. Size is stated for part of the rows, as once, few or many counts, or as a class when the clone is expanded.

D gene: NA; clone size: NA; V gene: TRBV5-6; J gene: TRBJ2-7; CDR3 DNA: TGTGCCAGCAGCTTGATTACAGCCAAAGTGCACCACGAGCAGTACTTC; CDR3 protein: CASSLITAKVHHEQYF
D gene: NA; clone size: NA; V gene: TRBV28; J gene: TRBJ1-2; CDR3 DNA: TGTGCCAGCAGTATTACAGGGAACTATGGCTACACCTTC; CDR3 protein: CASSITGNYGYTF
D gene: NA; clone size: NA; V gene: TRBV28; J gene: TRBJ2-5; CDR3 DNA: TGTGCCAGCAGACTACAGGGTCGAGAGACCCAGTACTTC; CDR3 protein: CASRLQGRETQYF
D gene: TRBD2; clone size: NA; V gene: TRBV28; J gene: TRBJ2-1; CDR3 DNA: TGTGCCAGCAGTTTATTAGCGGGAGAGGTCGAGCAGTTCTTC; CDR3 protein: CASSLLAGEVEQFF
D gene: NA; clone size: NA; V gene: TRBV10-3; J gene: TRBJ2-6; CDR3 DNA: TGTGCCATCAGTGTTGGGACTGGGGCCAACGTCCTGACTTTC; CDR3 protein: CAISVGTGANVLTF
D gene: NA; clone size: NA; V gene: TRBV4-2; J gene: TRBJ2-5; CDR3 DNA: TGTGCCAGCAGCCAAGAAGGAGAGACCCAGTACTTC; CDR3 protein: CASSQEGETQYF
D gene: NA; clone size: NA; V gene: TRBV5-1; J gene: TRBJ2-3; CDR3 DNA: TGCGCCAGCAGCTTGGGTTCAGGGTCGGGCACAGATACGCAGTATTTT; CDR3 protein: CASSLGSGSGTDTQYF
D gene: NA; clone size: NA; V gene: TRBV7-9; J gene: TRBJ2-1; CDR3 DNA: TGTGCCTCCGAGAGGGGCTCCAGCTCCTACAATGAGCAGTTCTTC; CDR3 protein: CASERGSSSYNEQFF
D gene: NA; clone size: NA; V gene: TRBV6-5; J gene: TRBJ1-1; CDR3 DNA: TGTGCCAGCAGTTACTCACTCGTAACCACTGAAGCTTTCTTT; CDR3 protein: CASSYSLVTTEAFF
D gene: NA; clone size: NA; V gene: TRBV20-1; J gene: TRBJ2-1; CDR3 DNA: TGCAGTGCCGCATCTAGCGATGAGCAGTTCTTC; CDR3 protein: CSAASSDEQFF
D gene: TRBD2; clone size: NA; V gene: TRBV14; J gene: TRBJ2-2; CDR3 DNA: TGTGCCAGCAGCCAATTCGCGGGAGTGAGGGCCGGGGAGCTGTTTTTT; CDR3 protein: CASSQFAGVRAGELFF
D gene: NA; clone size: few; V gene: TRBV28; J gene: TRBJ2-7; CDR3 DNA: TGTGCCAGCAGGAGTAGCTCCTACGAGCAGTACTTC; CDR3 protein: CASRSSSYEQYF
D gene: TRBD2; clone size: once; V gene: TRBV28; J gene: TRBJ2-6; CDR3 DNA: TGTGCCAGCAGTTCCCCCTCTAGCGGAAGCAGGGTCCTGACTTTC; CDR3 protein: CASSSPSSGSRVLTF
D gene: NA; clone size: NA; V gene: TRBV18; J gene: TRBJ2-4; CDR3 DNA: TGTGCCAGCTCACCACGTCCCCCGATATTGAGCAAAAACATTCAGTACTTC; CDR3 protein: CASSPRPPILSKNIQYF
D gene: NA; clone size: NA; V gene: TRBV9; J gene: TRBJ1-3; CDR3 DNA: TGTGCCAGCAGCGTCCCCGGAGGAAACACCATATATTTT; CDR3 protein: CASSVPGGNTIYF
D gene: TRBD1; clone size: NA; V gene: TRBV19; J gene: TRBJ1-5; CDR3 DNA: TGTGCCAGTAGTAGGGGGGACAGGGGGCTCTCCAATCAGCCCCAGCATTTT; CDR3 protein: CASSRGDRGLSNQPQHF
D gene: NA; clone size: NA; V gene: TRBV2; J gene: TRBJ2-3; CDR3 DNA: TGTGCCAGCACGGGGGAGCGGCTCGCAGATACGCAGTATTTT; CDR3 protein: CASTGERLADTQYF
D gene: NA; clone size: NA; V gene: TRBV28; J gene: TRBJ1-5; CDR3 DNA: TGTGCCAGCAGTTTAGCCCGGGAGGGTTTCAATCAGCCCCAGCATTTT; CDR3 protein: CASSLAREGFNQPQHF
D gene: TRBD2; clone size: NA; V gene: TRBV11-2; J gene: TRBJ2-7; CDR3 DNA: TGTGCCAGCAGCTTCATAGCGGGAGGGCCCGGCGAGCAGTACTTC; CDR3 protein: CASSFIAGGPGEQYF
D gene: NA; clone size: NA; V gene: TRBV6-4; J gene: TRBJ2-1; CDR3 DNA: TGTGCCAGCAGTGACGGGGACGGGGTACGGTACAATGAGCAGTTCTTC; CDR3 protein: CASSDGDGVRYNEQFF
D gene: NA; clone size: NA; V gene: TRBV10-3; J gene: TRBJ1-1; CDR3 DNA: TGTGCCATCAGTGAGAGGGACACCCTGAACACTGAAGCTTTCTTT; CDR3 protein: CAISERDTLNTEAFF
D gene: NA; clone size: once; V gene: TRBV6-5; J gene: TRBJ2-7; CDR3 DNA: TGTGCCAGCAGCGCACCCACCTCCTACGAGCAGTACTTC; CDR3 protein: CASSAPTSYEQYF
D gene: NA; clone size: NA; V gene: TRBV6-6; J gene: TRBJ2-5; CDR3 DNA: TGTGCCAGCAGTTACGGGAGACAGGGAGGCCAAGAGACCCAGTACTTC; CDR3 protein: CASSYGRQGGQETQYF
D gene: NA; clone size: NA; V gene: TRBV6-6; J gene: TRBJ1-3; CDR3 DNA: TGTGCCAGCAGGTACGGATCAGGGTCTGGAAACACCATATATTTT; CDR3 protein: CASRYGSGSGNTIYF
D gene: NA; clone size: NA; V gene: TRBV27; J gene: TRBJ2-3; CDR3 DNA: TGTGCCAGCTATACCAGCGCGGGAGATACGCAGTATTTT; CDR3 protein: CASYTSAGDTQYF
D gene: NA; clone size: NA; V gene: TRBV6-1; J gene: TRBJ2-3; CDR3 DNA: TGTGCCAGCATTCGCGAGGGAACAGATACGCAGTATTTT; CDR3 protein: CASIREGTDTQYF
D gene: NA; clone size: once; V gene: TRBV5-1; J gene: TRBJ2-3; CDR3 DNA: TGCGCCAGCAGCTTGGTCACTGGCGGAGGAATTACAGATACGCAGTATTTT; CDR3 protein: CASSLVTGGGITDTQYF
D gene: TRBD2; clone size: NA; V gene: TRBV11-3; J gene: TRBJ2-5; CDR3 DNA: TGTGCCAGCAGCAGACTAGCCCAAGAGACCCAGTACTTC; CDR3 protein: CASSRLAQETQYF
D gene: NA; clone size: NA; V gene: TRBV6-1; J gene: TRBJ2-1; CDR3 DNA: TGTGCCAGCAGTGCCGAGGGGCTCCCGAACAATGAGCAGTTCTTC; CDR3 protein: CASSAEGLPNNEQFF
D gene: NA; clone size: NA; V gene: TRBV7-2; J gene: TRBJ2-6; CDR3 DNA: TGTGCCAGCAGCTATGGGGGGTCTGGGGCCAACGTCCTGACTTTC; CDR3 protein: CASSYGGSGANVLTF
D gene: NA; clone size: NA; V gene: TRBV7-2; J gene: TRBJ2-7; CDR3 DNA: TGTGCCAGCAGCTTAAGGCAGGGGCCCTACGAGCAGTACTTC; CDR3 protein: CASSLRQGPYEQYF
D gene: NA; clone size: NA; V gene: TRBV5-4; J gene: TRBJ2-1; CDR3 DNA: TGTGCCAGCAGCTCCGGGACTGGGACCTACAATGAGCAGTTCTTC; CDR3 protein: CASSSGTGTYNEQFF
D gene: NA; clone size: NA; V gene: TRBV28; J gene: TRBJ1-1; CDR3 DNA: TGTGCCAGCACCGAACTGGGGCTTGGCACTGAAGCTTTCTTT; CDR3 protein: CASTELGLGTEAFF
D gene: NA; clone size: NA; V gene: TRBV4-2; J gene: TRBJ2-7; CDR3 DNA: TGTGCCAGCAGCCAAATACAGGGGAGGGAGCAGTACTTC; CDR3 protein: CASSQIQGREQYF
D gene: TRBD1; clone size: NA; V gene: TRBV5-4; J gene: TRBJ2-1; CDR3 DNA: TGTGCCAGCAGATTTGACAGGGATTCCTACAATGAGCAGTTCTTC; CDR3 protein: CASRFDRDSYNEQFF
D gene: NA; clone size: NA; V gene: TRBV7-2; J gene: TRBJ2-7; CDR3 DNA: TGTGCCAGCAGCCTAGGACGGACCTACGAGCAGTACTTC; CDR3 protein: CASSLGRTYEQYF
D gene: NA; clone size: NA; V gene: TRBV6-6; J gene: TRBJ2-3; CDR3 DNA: TGTGCCAGCAGTTACTTATTGGCAGATACGCAGTATTTT; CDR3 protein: CASSYLLADTQYF
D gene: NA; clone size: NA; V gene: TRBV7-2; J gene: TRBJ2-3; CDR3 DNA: TGTGCCAGCAGCTTATTTTCAGCCGCCACAGATACGCAGTATTTT; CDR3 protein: CASSLFSAATDTQYF
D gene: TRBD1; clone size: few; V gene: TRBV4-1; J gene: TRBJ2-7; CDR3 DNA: TGCGCCAGCAGCCAAGAGGGACAGAGCTCCTACGAGCAGTACTTC; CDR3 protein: CASSQEGQSSYEQYF